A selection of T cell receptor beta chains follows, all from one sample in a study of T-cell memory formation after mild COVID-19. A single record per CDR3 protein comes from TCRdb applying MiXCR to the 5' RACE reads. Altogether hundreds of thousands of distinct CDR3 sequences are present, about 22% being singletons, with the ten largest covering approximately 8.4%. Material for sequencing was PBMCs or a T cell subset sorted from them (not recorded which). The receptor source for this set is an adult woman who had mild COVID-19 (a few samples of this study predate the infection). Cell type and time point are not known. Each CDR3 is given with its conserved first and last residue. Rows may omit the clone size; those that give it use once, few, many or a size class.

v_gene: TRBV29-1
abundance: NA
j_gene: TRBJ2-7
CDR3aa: CSVLPGRGLSYEQYF

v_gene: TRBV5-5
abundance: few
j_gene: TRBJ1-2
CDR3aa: CASAARPGANSKTDGYTF

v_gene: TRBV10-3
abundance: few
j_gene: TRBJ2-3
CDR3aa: CAIRPIAGGTDTQYF

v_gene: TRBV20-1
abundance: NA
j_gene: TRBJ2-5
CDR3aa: CSAGSGTTQETQYF

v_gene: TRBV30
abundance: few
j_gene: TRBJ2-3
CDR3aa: CAWSAPSGRSDTQYF

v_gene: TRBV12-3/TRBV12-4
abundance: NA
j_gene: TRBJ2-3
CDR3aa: CASSHGLAGGTDTQYF

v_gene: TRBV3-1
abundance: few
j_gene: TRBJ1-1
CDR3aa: CASSQFLGTGDSNTEAFF

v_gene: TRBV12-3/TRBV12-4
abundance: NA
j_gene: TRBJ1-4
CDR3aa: CASSFGRNREKLFF

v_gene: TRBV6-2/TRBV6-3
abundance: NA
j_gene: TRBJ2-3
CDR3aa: CASSYSTRLAGASTDTQYF

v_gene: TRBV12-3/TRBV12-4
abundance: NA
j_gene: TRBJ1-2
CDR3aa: CASSLRGRENYGYTF

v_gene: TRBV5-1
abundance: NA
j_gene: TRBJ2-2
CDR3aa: CASSDFSGDGELFF

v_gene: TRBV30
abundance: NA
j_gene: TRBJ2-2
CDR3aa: CARTRGGNTGELFF

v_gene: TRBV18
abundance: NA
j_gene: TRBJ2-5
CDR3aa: CASSPQRTVQETQYF

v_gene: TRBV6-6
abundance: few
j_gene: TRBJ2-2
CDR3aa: CASNPGGPSTGELFF

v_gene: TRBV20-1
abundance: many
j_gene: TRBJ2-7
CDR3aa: CSATTSGGAYEQYF

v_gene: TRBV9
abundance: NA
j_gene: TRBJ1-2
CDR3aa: CASSSPRAEDGGYTF

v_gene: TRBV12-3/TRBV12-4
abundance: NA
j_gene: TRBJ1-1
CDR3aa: CASSYYPGMGDQGPDTEAFF

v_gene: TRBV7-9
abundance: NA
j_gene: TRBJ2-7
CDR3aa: CASIRAGGYEQYF

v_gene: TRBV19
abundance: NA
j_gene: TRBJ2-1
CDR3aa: CASSVGLLIYNEQFF

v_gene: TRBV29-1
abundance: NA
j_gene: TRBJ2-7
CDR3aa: CSVEVRVEGSYEQYF

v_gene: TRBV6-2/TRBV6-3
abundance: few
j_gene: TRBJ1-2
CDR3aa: CASRKTPGFYGYTF

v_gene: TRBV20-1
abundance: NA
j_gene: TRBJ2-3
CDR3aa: CSAPREGPRSGSDTQYF

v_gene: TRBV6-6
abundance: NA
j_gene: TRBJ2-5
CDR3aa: CASSRTFQETQYF

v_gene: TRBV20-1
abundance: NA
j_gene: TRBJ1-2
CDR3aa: CSAGGQAADYGYTF

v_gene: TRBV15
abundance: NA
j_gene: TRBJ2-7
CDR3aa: CATSRQGYEQYF

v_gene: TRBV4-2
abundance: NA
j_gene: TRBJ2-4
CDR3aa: CASSVGTGAQAKNIQYF

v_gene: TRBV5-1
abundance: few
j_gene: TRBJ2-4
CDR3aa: CASSLEDSSLAKNIQYF

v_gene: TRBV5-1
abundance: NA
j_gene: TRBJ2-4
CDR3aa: CASSLDSAKNIQYF

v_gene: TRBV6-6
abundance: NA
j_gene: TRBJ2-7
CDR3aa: CASSSTGRALYEQYF

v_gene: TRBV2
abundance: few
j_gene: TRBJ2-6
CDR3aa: CASRTSGLGANVLTF

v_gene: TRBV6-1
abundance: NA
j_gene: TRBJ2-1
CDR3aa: CASSEKDSSYNEQFF

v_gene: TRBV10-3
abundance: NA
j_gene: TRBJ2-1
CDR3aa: CAISEAGGREQFF

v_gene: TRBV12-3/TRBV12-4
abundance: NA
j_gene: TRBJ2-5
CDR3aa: CASSTTVLTQYF

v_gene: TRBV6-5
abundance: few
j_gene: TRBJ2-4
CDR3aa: CASSPGVIENIQYF

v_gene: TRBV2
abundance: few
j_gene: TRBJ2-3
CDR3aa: CATAPDATSTDTQYF

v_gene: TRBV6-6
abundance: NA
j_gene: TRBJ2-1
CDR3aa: CASSWGQGLDNEQFF

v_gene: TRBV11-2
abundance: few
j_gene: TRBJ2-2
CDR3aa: CASRLGMNTGELFF

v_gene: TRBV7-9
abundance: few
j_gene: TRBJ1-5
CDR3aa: CAIGTDNQPQHF

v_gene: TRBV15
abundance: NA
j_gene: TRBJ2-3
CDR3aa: CATSPRQGTGTDTQYF

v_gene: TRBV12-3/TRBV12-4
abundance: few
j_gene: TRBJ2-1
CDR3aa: CASSPRTSGSREQFF

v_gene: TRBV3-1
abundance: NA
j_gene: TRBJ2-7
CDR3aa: CASSLNPPGGVAVYEQYF

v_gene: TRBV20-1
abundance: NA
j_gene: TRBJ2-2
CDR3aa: CSALSGRANTGELFF

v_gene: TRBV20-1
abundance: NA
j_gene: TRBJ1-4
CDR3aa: CSARDGAGGLFF

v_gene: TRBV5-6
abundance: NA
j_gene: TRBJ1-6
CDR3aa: CASSPLDRGRNSPLHF

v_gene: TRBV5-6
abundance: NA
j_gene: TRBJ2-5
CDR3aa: CASSFLSLETQYF

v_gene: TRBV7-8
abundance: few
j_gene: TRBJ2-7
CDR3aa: CASSSTGLPYEQYF

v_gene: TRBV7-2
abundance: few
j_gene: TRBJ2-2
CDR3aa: CASSSQAGGPGELFF

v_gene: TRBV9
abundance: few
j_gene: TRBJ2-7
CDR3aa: CASSPQGWRGDVDEQYF

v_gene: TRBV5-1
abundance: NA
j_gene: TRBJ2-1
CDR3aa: CASSFGTPEQFF

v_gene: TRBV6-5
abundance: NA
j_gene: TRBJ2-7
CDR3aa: CASVKIRGSSYEQYF

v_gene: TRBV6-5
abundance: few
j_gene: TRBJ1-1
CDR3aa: CASSMTGVNTEAFF

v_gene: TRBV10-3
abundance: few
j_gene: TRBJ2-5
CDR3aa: CAIRSGGIGETQYF

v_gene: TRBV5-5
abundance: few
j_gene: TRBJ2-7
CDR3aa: CASSPSFSYEQYF

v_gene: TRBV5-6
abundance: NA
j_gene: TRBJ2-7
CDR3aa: CASSSNRGHEQYF

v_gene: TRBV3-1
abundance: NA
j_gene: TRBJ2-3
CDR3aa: CASSRGLAGASDTQYF